This TCR beta chain was obtained from a study of identical twins. Between the trimmed V and J ends, which lost 2 bases and 1 base, there was a span of 12 bases. CDR1 and CDR2 (germline): KGHSH, LQKENI. CDR3 length: 15 residues. Study outcomes and limitations: Fewer insertions characterized abundant cord blood beta clonotypes, whereas memory repertoires showed none.

This clonotype came up a few times. No antigen is known for it. Unique molecular identifiers were present on the cDNA, and a universal primer site came from template switching. TCRdb independently ran MiXCR on the 5' RACE reads; one entry per CDR3 protein. The sample contains a few hundred thousand distinct CDR3 sequences, 20% to 25% of which appear only once. Another study also made use of these data, one on T cells expressing NK-cell markers. That paper adds: Sorted CD3+CD56-NKG2C+, CD3+CD56+NKG2C- and CD3+CD56+NKG2C+ T cells were the source of the TCR beta repertoires. NKG2C+ dominant clonotype frequencies in six donors were roughly 1.0-7.0% of CD8+ T cells.

This receptor was taken from a woman aged 18-29 years in good health. The chain joins TRBV18 to TRBJ2-7; D unclear. The sequenced sample was CD4+ T cells sorted from blood. CDR3 amino acids: CASSPTSAESYEQYF. In DNA form, the CDR3 reads TGTGCCAGCTCACCAACCAGCGCAGAATCCTACGAGCAGTACTTC.